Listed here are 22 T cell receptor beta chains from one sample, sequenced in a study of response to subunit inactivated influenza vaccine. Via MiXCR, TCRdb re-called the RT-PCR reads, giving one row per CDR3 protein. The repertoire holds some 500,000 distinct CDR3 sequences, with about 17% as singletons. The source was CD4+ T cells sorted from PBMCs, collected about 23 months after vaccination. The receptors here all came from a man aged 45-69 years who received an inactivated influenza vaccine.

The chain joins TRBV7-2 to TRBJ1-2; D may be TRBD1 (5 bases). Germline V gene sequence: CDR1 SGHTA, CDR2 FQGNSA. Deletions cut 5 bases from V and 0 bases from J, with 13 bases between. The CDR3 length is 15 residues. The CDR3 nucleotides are TGTGCCAGCAGCCGTGACAGTCTAGCTAACTATGGCTACACCTTC. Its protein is CASSRDSLANYGYTF. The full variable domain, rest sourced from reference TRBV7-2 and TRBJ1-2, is GAGVSQSPSNKVTEKGKDVELRCDPISGHTALYWYRQSLGQGLEFLIYFQGNSAPDKSGLPSDRFSAERTGGSVSTLTIQRTQQEDSAVYLCASSRDSLANYGYTFGSGTRLTVV.

The CDR3 here is CSARWGQELYNEQFF. The DNA of the CDR3 is TGCAGTGCTCGGTGGGGACAGGAACTTTACAATGAGCAGTTCTTC. The chain is built from TRBV20-1 and TRBJ2-1; 8 bases fit TRBD1. Germline trimming cut 5 bases from V and 4 bases from J; bases unmatched to any gene: 10. CDR1 DFQATT and CDR2 SNEGSKA come from the germline V gene (reference sequence). The CDR3 loop spans 15 amino acids.

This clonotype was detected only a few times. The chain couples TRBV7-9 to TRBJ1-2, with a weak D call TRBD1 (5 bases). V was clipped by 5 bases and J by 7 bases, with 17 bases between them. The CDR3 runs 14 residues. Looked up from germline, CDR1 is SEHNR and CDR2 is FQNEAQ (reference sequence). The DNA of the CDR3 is TGTGCCAGCAGCCCCGGGACCGCGAAAGCTGGCTACACCTTC. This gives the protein CASSPGTAKAGYTF.

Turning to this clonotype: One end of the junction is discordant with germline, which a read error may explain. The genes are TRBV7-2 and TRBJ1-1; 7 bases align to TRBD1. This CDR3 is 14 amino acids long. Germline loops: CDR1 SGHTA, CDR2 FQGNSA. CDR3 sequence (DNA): TGTGCCAGCAGCTGGGACAGTTTGAACTCTGAAGCTTTCTTT. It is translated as CASSWDSLNSEAFF.

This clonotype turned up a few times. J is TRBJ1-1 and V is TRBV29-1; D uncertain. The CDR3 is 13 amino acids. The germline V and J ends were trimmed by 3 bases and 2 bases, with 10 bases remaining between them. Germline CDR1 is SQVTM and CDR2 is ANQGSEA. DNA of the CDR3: TGCAGCGTTGAGGGCCAGCTTAACACTGAAGCTTTCTTT. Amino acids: CSVEGQLNTEAFF.

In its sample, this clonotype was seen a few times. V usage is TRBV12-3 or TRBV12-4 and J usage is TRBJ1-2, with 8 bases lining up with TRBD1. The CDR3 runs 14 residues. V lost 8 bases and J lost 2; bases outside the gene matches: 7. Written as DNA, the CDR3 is TGTGCCAGCCGAGGACAGGGTGAGAACTATGGCTACACCTTC. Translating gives CASRGQGENYGYTF.

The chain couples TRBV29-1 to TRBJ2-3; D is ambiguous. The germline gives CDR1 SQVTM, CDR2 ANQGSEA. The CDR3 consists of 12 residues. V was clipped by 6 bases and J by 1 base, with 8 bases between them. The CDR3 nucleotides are TGCAGCGTAGAGGACGGCACAGATACGCAGTATTTT. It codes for CSVEDGTDTQYF.

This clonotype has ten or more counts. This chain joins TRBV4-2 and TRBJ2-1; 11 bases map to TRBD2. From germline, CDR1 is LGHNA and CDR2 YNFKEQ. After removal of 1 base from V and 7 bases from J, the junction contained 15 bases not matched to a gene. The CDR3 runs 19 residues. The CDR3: CASSQVALAGGGLKNEQFF. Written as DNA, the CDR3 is TGTGCCAGCAGCCAAGTGGCTCTAGCGGGAGGAGGTTTAAAGAATGAGCAGTTCTTC.

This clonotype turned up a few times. The CDR3 protein is CSARDVKGANTGELFF. In DNA, the CDR3 is TGCAGTGCTAGAGATGTTAAGGGGGCGAACACCGGGGAGCTGTTTTTT. This rearrangement joins TRBV20-1 to TRBJ2-2; D is perhaps TRBD1 (6 bases). Trimming shortened V by 0 bases and J by 0 bases, and 11 bases separated the two germline ends. The CDR3 extends over 16 amino acids. Germline V gene lookup returns CDR1 DFQATT and CDR2 SNEGSKA (reference sequence).

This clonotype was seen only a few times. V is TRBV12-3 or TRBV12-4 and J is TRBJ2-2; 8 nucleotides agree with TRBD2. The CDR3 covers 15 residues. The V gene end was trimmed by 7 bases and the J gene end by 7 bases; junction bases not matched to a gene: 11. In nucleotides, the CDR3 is TGTGCCAGCAACCTGGCGGGGGGCCGGGGCGGGGAGCTGTTTTTT. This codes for CASNLAGGRGGELFF.

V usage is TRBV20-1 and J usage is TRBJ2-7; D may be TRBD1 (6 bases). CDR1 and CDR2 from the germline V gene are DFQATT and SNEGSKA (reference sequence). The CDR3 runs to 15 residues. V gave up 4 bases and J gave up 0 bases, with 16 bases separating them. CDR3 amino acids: CSAIDDRSSSYEQYF. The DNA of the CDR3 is TGCAGTGCTATAGATGACAGGTCCTCCTCCTACGAGCAGTACTTC.

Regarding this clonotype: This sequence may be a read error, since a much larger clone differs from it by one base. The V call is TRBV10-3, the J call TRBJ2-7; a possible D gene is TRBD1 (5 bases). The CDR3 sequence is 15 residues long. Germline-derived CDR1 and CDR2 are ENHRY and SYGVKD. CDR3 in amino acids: CAIRNRQTSSHEQYF. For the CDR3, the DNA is TGTGCCATCAGGAACCGACAGACGAGCTCCCACGAGCAGTACTTC.

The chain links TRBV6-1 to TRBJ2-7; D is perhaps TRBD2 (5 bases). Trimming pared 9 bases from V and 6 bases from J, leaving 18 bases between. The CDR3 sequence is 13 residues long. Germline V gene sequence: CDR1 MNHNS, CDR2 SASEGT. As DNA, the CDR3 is TGTGCCAGTCGAAGAGGGTTATTCCGCGAGCAGTACTTC. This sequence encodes CASRRGLFREQYF.

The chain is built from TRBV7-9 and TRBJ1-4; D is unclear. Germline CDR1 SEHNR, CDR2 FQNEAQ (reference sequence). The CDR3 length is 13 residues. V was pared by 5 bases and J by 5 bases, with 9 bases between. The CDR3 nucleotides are TGTGCCAGCAGCCTAGACGGAAATGAAAAACTGTTTTTT. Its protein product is CASSLDGNEKLFF.

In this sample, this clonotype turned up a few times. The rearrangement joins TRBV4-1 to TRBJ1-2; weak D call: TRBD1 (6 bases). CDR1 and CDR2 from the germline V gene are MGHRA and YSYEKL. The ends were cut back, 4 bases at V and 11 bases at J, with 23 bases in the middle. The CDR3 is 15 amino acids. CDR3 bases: TGCGCCAGCAGCCCTCAGACAGGTGTGGGCCCTCCTTACACCTTC. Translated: CASSPQTGVGPPYTF.

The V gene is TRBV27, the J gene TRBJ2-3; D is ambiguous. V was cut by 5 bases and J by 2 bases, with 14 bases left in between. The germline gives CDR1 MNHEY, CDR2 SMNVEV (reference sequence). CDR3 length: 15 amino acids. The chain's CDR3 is CASSPRVWTTDTQYF. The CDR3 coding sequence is TGTGCCAGCAGTCCCCGGGTCTGGACCACAGATACGCAGTATTTT.

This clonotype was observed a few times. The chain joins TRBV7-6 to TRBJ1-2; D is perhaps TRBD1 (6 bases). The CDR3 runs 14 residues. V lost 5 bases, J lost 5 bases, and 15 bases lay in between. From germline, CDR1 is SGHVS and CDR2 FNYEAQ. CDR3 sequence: CASSPRLDSYGYTF. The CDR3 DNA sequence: TGTGCCAGCAGCCCAAGATTGGACAGTTATGGCTACACCTTC. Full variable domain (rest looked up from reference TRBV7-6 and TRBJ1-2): GAGVSQSPRYKVTKRGQDVALRCDPISGHVSLYWYRQALGQGPEFLTYFNYEAQQDKSGLPNDRFSAERPEGSISTLTIQRTEQRDSAMYRCASSPRLDSYGYTFGSGTRLTVV.

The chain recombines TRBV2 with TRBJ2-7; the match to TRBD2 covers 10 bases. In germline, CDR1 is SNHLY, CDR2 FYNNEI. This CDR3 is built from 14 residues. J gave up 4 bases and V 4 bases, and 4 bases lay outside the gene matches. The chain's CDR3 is CASSGPSGSYEQYF. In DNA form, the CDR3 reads TGTGCCAGCAGTGGGCCTAGCGGGAGTTACGAGCAGTACTTC.

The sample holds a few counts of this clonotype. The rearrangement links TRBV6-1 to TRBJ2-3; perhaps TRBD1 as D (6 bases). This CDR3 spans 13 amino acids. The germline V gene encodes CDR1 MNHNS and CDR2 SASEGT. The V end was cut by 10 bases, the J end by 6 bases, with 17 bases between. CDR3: CAIRGGPLDTQYF. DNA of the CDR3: TGTGCCATAAGAGGGGGACCGCTGGATACGCAGTATTTT.

For the CDR3, the DNA is TGCGCCAGCAGCCAAGATTGGGGGGGGAGCGCGATAAATGAGCAGTTCTTC. Its translation is CASSQDWGGSAINEQFF. The genes are TRBV4-3 and TRBJ2-1; TRBD2 agrees at 7 bases. The CDR3 is 17 amino acids. V shed 0 bases and J 7 bases; nucleotides not matched to a gene: 12. From germline, CDR1 is LGHNA and CDR2 YSLEER.

The CDR3 region is CASSLGWQGAFYGYTF. The CDR3 coding sequence is TGTGCCAGCAGTTTAGGGTGGCAGGGGGCGTTCTATGGCTACACCTTC. The V and J genes are TRBV12-3 or TRBV12-4 and TRBJ1-2; the match to TRBD1 covers 8 bases. The CDR3 has 16 amino acids. Losses at the gene ends were 1 base for V and 4 bases for J; bases not matched to a gene: 8.

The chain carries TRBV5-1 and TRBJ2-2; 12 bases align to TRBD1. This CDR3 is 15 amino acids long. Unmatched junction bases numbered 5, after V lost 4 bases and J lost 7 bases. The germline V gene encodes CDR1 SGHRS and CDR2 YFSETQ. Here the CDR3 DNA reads TGCGCCAGCAGCCAGGGACAGGGGGCGCGCGGGGAGCTGTTTTTT. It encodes CASSQGQGARGELFF.